This note documents a single T cell receptor (beta chain) sequence. This clonotype was observed many times. Which antigen it targets is not known. Base qualities are missing; no much larger clone stands one base away. Library method: multiplex PCR. For sequencing, an Illumina HiSeq 4000 was employed. TCR beta libraries were built with iRepertoire HTBI primers and Arm-PCR amplification of CDR3 regions. PCR products were gel purified before sequencing. The study's processing was this. Gene usage analysis of CDR3 amino acid clonotypes relied on the roughly 58 TRBV and about 15 TRBJ segments identified across samples. COPE and FqMerger were used to merge filtered high-quality paired reads into contigs. Contigs were aligned with BLAST to IMGT TRBV, TRBD and TRBJ reference genes, and CDR3 was defined per IMGT. Any clonotype with a frequency above 0.1% was classified as a highly expanded clone. Shannon entropy was used to measure repertoire diversity, and the Gini coefficient was used to measure V-J evenness. A clonotype found in more than one individual was treated as public. Starting from the raw public reads, TCRdb applied fastp trimming at Q25, assembled clones with MiXCR and retained in-frame beta chains. Here each entry gathers all rows of one CDR3 protein and keeps the most common genes and DNA. The V and J calls and clone size come from TCRdb's table, not from the authors' own analysis. In this sample the table shows 530,000 or so distinct CDR3 sequences, 13% of which occur a single time. The top ten clonotypes cover roughly 10% of the sample.

These data are taken from a study of regulatory T cells in long-lasting Graves disease (dated by TCRdb to the early 2020s). For the wider study: Patients with newly diagnosed Graves' disease had been on antithyroid drugs for under 3 months. Persistent Graves' disease patients were compared with newly diagnosed Graves' disease patients by peripheral blood TCR sequencing and RNA sequencing. The study was registered as a clinical trial and conducted in China. A total of around 35 samples were covered by TCR sequencing, comprising 13 persistent and 20 or so newly diagnosed Graves' disease patients.

What the work shows at the level of the full study, not this receptor alone: Compared with newly diagnosed patients, patients with persistent Graves' disease had lower TCR Shannon entropy and fewer highly expanded clones, which suggests clonal expansion. Because the primary lesion, thyroid tissue, could not be accessed, the study looked at peripheral blood alone. As a limitation, the authors acknowledged that the small sample size may reduce accuracy. Only the TCR beta chain was sequenced and analyzed. More public clonotypes were shared among persistent patients (roughly 3,000) than among newly diagnosed patients (over 900). Persistent disease showed preferential use of TRBV28, TRBJ1-2 and TRBJ2-5, whereas newly diagnosed disease favored TRBV20-1 and TRBJ2-1.

V is shortened by 0 bases, J by 2 bases, and the region joining them spans 9 bases. The CDR3 numbers 14 residues from cysteine through phenylalanine. This entry keeps only the CDR3 DNA: 42 bases, framed from base 1. CDR1 and CDR2 (DFQATT, SNEGSKA) derive from the germline V gene (reference sequence). The sample's time point label, decoded: newly diagnosed GD, antithyroid drugs for less than 3 months. For both TCR sequencing and RNA sequencing, RNA was extracted from PBMCs using TRIzol. Graves' disease was diagnosed according to American Thyroid Association guidelines. Patients for the study were recruited at an endocrinology department in Xi'an, China. Each patient gave 9 to 10 milliliters of peripheral blood, collected in an EDTA anticoagulant tube. Ficoll Paque Plus density gradient separation was used to isolate PBMCs, and no additional T cell sorting was done. An Agilent 2100 Bioanalyzer and agarose gel were used to assess RNA quality, and a NanoDrop 2000 was used to measure RNA concentration.

This same sample was also part of a study on T cells in Graves' hyperthyroidism and ophthalmopathy. Reported in the second study: Stable Graves' hyperthyroidism was defined as no progression to ophthalmopathy during 18 months of follow-up. Hyperthyroidism patients were newly diagnosed, had a disease duration of under 2 months, and were aged 18 to 65 years. Patients with uncontrolled infections, other autoimmune diseases, pregnancy or lactation were excluded. Clinical symptoms, serum thyroxine and TRAb, thyroid ultrasound, and orbital computed tomography formed the basis for the diagnoses. A first-round RT-PCR of the TCR CDR3 used the HTBI primer set with the Qiagen OneStep RT-PCR kit. Blood samples also contained most of the expanded thyroid clonotypes (frequency above 0.001), which suggests that blood repertoires may reflect thyroid immune responses. A model built on a 13 V-J signature distinguished ophthalmopathy from stable hyperthyroidism, reaching over 85% sensitivity and 81.08% specificity in cross-validation and 80%/75% in testing. In validation, progression to ophthalmopathy was predicted by the model with roughly 69% sensitivity and 72% to 85% specificity, a median of approximately 7.1 months before onset. To identify TCR V-J signatures that set the groups apart, the researchers used a discovery cohort of about a hundred patients, made up of 40 to 45 with Graves' ophthalmopathy and around 58 with stable Graves' hyperthyroidism. Prospective prediction of ophthalmopathy was tested in an independent validation cohort consisting of fewer than 20 hyperthyroidism patients and approximately 16 patients who later progressed to ophthalmopathy. The 75 to 100 discovery patients were divided at random into training and test sets in a 7:3 ratio. In more than five Graves' hyperthyroidism patients, the study also compared T-cell repertoires from thyroid tissue with T-cell repertoires from blood. Following sampling, methimazole starting at 30 mg daily was given to hyperthyroidism patients, and high-dose intravenous methylprednisolone was given to ophthalmopathy patients. Libraries were constructed in a second round of multiplex PCR, after which size selection and purification were performed. Sequencing of the libraries was done on an Illumina HiSeq2000 using paired-end 100 bp reads. SOAPnuke was used to process the raw data, removing reads that contained adapters or uncalled bases, had a mean Phred below 15, or lacked an exact match to the constant primer or identifier. COPE v1.2.5 was used to merge the high-quality paired reads, and each unique nucleotide sequence was defined as a clonotype. MiTCR v1.1 was used to align clonotypes to the IMGT TRBV, TRBD and TRBJ reference segments. Analysis was restricted to V-J combinations with a frequency above 0.0001, which covered about 99% of repertoires. A TCS score was defined as the ratio between F50 (clonal expansion) and ExV (chaos), using BLOSUM62-based TCRdist between CDR3 peptides within each V-J. Welch's t-statistics and random forest reduced just over 500 V-J features to 10 to 15, which were used in a naive Bayes classifier (R e1071). Sample size was not statistically predetermined, and blinding of investigators to group allocation was not performed. According to the paper, TCR Vbeta CDR3 sequencing was carried out on 135 peripheral blood samples, which came from fewer than 50 ophthalmopathy, approximately 78 hyperthyroidism and about 17 progressor patients.

The chain is encoded by TRBV20-1 joined to TRBJ2-3, with no D gene named confidently. Material: peripheral blood mononuclear cells (PBMCs), obtained at new diagnosis, from a patient treated with antithyroid drugs. The receptor was derived from a man aged 25 to 40 with Graves disease. Donor details come from another sample of the same person, matched by shared clones. The DNA sequence is TGCAGTGCTAGAGAGATTAGCCTCACAGATACGCAGTATTTT. It encodes CSAREISLTDTQYF.